The clone carrying this T cell receptor (beta chain) was counted a few times. The length of the CDR3 is 12 residues. Germline lookup yields CDR1 MNHEY and CDR2 SMNVEV (reference sequence). Trimming left V 4 bases short and J 4 bases short, with 6 bases between. This record comes from a study of cytomegalovirus exposure and HLA in healthy donors. The study ran its PCR with 60 Vbeta and 13 Jbeta primers. Assay: immunoSEQ multiplex PCR; the TCRdb copy retains only in-frame clones and omits some. The sample contains 150,000 to 200,000 clones, around 63% of which appear only once. The source material was PBMCs. The source is a woman younger than 35 in good health and CMV-seropositive. The rearrangement joins TRBV27 to TRBJ2-3; D not certain. The CDR3, as DNA: TGTGCCAGCAGTTCCTTTCCAGATACGCAGTATTTT. This translates into CASSSFPDTQYF.